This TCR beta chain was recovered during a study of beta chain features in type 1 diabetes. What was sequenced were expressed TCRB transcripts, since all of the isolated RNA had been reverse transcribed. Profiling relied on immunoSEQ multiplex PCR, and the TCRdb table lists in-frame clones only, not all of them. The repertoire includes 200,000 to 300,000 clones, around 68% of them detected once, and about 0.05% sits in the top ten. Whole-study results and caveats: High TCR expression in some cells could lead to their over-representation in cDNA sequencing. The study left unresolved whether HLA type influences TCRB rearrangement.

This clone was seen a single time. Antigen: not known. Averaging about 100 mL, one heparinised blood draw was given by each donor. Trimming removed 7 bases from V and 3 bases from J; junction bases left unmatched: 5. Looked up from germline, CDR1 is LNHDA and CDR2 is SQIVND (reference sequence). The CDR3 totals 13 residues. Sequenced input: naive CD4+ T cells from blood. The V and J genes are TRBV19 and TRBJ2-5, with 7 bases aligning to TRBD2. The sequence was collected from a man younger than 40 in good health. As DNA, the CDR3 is TGTGCCAGTATGAGTCTAGCGGAAGAGACCCAGTACTTC. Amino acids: CASMSLAEETQYF.